Below, 9 T cell receptor beta chains from the same sample are listed, as sequenced in a study of blood T cell repertoires in COVID-19. Libraries were prepared by immunoSEQ multiplex PCR; TCRdb keeps only in-frame clonotypes and omits some of them. In the table there are roughly 100,000 clones, approximately 86% of which are singletons. Specimen: peripheral blood. The origin of the receptors is a man between 45 and 60 years old with active or convalescent COVID-19.

Only a few counts were recorded for this clone. The rearrangement uses TRBV4-3 and TRBJ2-2, with D perhaps TRBD2 (7 bases). Germline assignment: CDR1 LGHNA and CDR2 YSLEER. The CDR3 is 16 amino acids. V gave up 4 bases and J gave up 3 bases, with 15 bases separating them. The CDR3 spells CASSPEGGIDTGELFF. The DNA for the CDR3 is TGCGCCAGCAGCCCCGAGGGGGGGATCGACACCGGGGAGCTGTTTTTT.

The V gene is TRBV27, the J gene TRBJ1-6; D is undetermined. Germline V CDR1 and CDR2: MNHEY, SMNVEV (reference sequence). Trimming shortened V by 3 bases and J by 6 bases, and 15 bases separated the two germline ends. The CDR3 has 16 amino acids. The CDR3 protein is CASSFGGSESNSPLHF. In nucleotides, the CDR3 is TGTGCCAGCAGTTTTGGAGGGTCTGAGAGTAATTCACCCCTCCACTTT.

The chain is built from TRBV6-5 and TRBJ1-5; D gene uncertain. The ends were cut back, 6 bases at V and 6 bases at J, with 12 bases in the middle. Germline-derived CDR1 and CDR2 are MNHEY and SVGAGI. This CDR3 is built from 13 residues. As DNA, the CDR3 is TGTGCCAGCAGCGCCCGGGAAGGTCAGCCCCAGCATTTT. Translating it yields CASSAREGQPQHF.

This clone occurred a few times. V gene TRBV18 combines with J gene TRBJ1-2; 9 nucleotides line up with TRBD1. CDR1 is KGHSH and CDR2 is LQKENI in the germline V gene. The ends lost 2 bases at V and 6 bases at J; junction bases unmatched: 4. The CDR3 totals 14 residues. In nucleotides, the CDR3 is TGTGCCAGCTCACCAAAACAGGGGGCTAATGGCTACACCTTC. It specifies CASSPKQGANGYTF.

This chain connects TRBV28 to TRBJ1-2; 7 bases are a match to TRBD1. The CDR3 totals 15 residues. Germline-derived CDR1 and CDR2 are MDHEN and SYDVKM. V lost 3 bases and J lost 0; bases outside the gene matches: 4. CDR3 loop: CASSLGDRANYGYTF. The CDR3, as DNA: TGTGCCAGCAGTTTGGGAGACAGGGCTAACTATGGCTACACCTTC.

This clone was counted once. The chain recombines TRBV28 with TRBJ1-3, with a tentative D call TRBD1 (5 bases). The germline gives CDR1 MDHEN, CDR2 SYDVKM. Trimming shortened V by 6 bases and J by 4 bases, and 7 bases separated the two germline ends. The length of the CDR3 is 12 residues. CDR3 in DNA: TGTGCCAGCAGGGGGCAAGGAAACACCATATATTTT. Protein: CASRGQGNTIYF.

The chain couples TRBV19 to TRBJ1-1, with 7 bases fitting TRBD1. CDR1 is LNHDA and CDR2 is SQIVND in the germline V gene (reference sequence). Trimming took 6 bases from V and 2 from J; bases not matched to a gene: 6. The CDR3 has 14 residues. For the CDR3, the DNA is TGTGCCAGTAGCACAGGGGTTACTAACACTGAAGCTTTCTTT. Encoded protein: CASSTGVTNTEAFF.

The count of this clone is one. This sequence joins TRBV7-2 and TRBJ2-1, with 11 bases that match TRBD2. This CDR3 has 16 amino acids. V was clipped by 1 base and J by 7 bases; unmatched bases: 6. Germline CDR1 is SGHTA and CDR2 is FQGNSA. The CDR3 DNA reads as TGTGCCAGCAGCTTAGTGGGGACTAGCGGTGGTAATGAGCAGTTCTTC. Translation: CASSLVGTSGGNEQFF.

The J gene is TRBJ1-2, the V gene TRBV28; a possible D gene is TRBD1 (6 bases). Germline lookup yields CDR1 MDHEN and CDR2 SYDVKM. The V end lost 8 bases, the J end lost 2 bases, and 12 bases lay between the germline ends. This CDR3 region has 13 residues. CDR3 residues: CASGGGGNYGYTF. CDR3 nucleotides: TGTGCCAGCGGAGGGGGGGGGAACTATGGCTACACCTTC.